The 17 T cell receptor beta chains presented below share a single source sample, sequenced in a study of radiation and T cells in renal cell carcinoma. Time point denoted: blood 4 weeks post-SBRT, at nephrectomy. This sample's treatment: 15 Gy SBRT to primary tumor, nephrectomy 4 weeks later. Clones were read by immunoSEQ multiplex PCR, and TCRdb kept only the in-frame ones, dropping some. The sample has around 180,000 clones, about 88% seen once. The sample was blood, taken from a patient whose treatment included radiotherapy and nephrectomy. These receptor sequences come from a woman between 50 and 59 years old with renal cell carcinoma.

The CDR3 DNA reads TGTGCCAGCAGCCCCAACCCACTAGCGAATGAGCAGTTCTTC. Protein product: CASSPNPLANEQFF. This chain connects TRBV13 to TRBJ2-1, with 7 bases identical to TRBD2. Germline CDR1 and CDR2: PRHDT and FYEKMQ (reference sequence). The ends lost 5 bases at V and 7 bases at J; junction bases unmatched: 8. This CDR3 region has 14 residues.

This chain joins TRBV7-2 and TRBJ2-3; D is perhaps TRBD1 (7 bases). The CDR3 consists of 16 residues. Germline V CDR1 and CDR2: SGHTA, FQGNSA. The V end was cut by 1 base, the J end by 1 base, with 12 bases between. The CDR3 sequence is CASSLEGASGTDTQYF. The CDR3 coding sequence is TGTGCCAGCAGCTTAGAGGGGGCTAGCGGCACAGATACGCAGTATTTT.

The chain employs TRBV7-8 and TRBJ1-1, with D unclear. Germline lookup yields CDR1 SGHVS and CDR2 FQNEAQ. The CDR3 has 15 amino acids. V lost 8 bases and J lost 2, with 18 bases in between. The CDR3 DNA reads TGTGCCAGCGCTTTTCGAGCGGTTGGAAACACTGAAGCTTTCTTT. Translated, it gives CASAFRAVGNTEAFF.

This chain uses TRBV13 with TRBJ2-7, with 7 bases lining up with TRBD1. V lost 3 bases to trimming and J lost 6 bases; unmatched junction nucleotides: 8. CDR1 and CDR2 (germline): PRHDT, FYEKMQ (reference sequence). The CDR3 runs 14 residues. The CDR3 coding sequence is TGTGCCAGCAGCTTTCCTACCGCAGGGGGCGAGCAGTACTTC. This gives the protein CASSFPTAGGEQYF. The full variable domain, with the rest looked up from reference TRBV13 and TRBJ2-7, is AAGVIQSPRHLIKEKRETATLKCYPIPRHDTVYWYQQGPGQDPQFLISFYEKMQSDKGSIPDRFSAQQFSDYHSELNMSSLELGDSALYFCASSFPTAGGEQYFGPGTRLTVT.

The rearrangement links TRBV29-1 to TRBJ2-7; no clear D. The ends were cut back, 2 bases at V and 6 bases at J, with 8 bases in the middle. The CDR3 totals 11 residues. The germline V gene has CDR1 SQVTM and CDR2 ANQGSEA. The CDR3 DNA follows: TGCAGCGTTGAACTCCCCGGCGAGCAGTACTTC. This translates into CSVELPGEQYF.

The chain combines TRBV7-9 with TRBJ1-6, with TRBD1 as a possible D gene (5 bases). With 5 bases removed from V and 0 bases from J, the gap between germline ends came to 8 bases. Per germline, CDR1 SEHNR and CDR2 FQNEAQ (reference sequence). The CDR3 runs to 15 residues. The CDR3 here is CASSPGSSYNSPLHF. CDR3 bases: TGTGCCAGCAGCCCAGGGAGCTCCTATAATTCACCCCTCCACTTT.

The rearrangement links TRBV9 to TRBJ2-3; 7 positions match TRBD1. Germline assignment: CDR1 SGDLS and CDR2 YYNGEE. There are 15 residues in the CDR3. After removal of 4 bases from V and 4 bases from J, the junction contained 9 bases not matched to a gene. The CDR3 spells CASSPQEGGPDTQYF. The CDR3 DNA follows: TGTGCCAGCAGCCCTCAGGAAGGGGGCCCAGATACGCAGTATTTT.

This sequence joins TRBV7-6 and TRBJ1-2, with 8 positions matching TRBD1. The ends lost 5 bases at V and 4 bases at J; junction bases unmatched: 18. Germline V gene lookup returns CDR1 SGHVS and CDR2 FNYEAQ. CDR3 length equals 18 residues. CDR3 sequence reads: CASSPGGRGRWKGYGYTF. The DNA of the CDR3 is TGTGCCAGCAGCCCCGGGGGCAGGGGGCGTTGGAAGGGCTATGGCTACACCTTC.

This chain uses TRBV5-1 with TRBJ1-5, with D possibly matching TRBD1 (5 bases). The germline CDR1 and CDR2 sequences are SGHRS and YFSETQ. The ends were cut back, 4 bases at V and 0 bases at J, with 5 bases in the middle. The CDR3 has 13 amino acids. CDR3 residues: CASSRGSNQPQHF. CDR3 sequence (DNA): TGCGCCAGCAGCAGGGGTAGCAATCAGCCCCAGCATTTT.

The chain carries TRBV7-8 and TRBJ1-2; 7 positions match TRBD1. Germline CDR1 is SGHVS and CDR2 is FQNEAQ. V trimming: 1 base; J trimming: 8 bases; junction bases outside the gene matches: 10. CDR3 length: 15 residues. CDR3 region: CASSLEFGQADGYTF. The CDR3 DNA reads TGTGCCAGCAGCTTAGAATTTGGACAGGCGGACGGCTACACCTTC.

The J gene is TRBJ2-1, the V gene TRBV9; D is uncertain. The germline gives CDR1 SGDLS, CDR2 YYNGEE. The CDR3 consists of 15 residues. Trimming removed 0 bases at V and 4 bases at J, with 11 bases between. The CDR3 sequence: CASSVDVAGYNEQFF. Written as DNA, the CDR3 is TGTGCCAGCAGCGTAGATGTAGCAGGATACAATGAGCAGTTCTTC. Variable domain in full (rest from reference TRBV9 and TRBJ2-1): DSGVTQTPKHLITATGQRVTLRCSPRSGDLSVYWYQQSLDQGLQFLIQYYNGEERAKGNILERFSAQQFPDLHSELNLSSLELGDSALYFCASSVDVAGYNEQFFGPGTRLTVL.

This chain joins TRBV4-2 and TRBJ1-1; tentatively, D is TRBD1 (5 bases). Trimming cost V 5 bases and J 4 bases, with 17 bases left between them. Germline-derived CDR1 and CDR2 are LGHNA and YNFKEQ. CDR3 length equals 15 residues. The CDR3 sequence is CASSSSVAGSTEAFF. DNA of the CDR3: TGTGCCAGCAGCTCCTCCGTGGCAGGGTCCACTGAAGCTTTCTTT.

This clone was seen only a few times. The chain employs TRBV7-2 and TRBJ1-6, with a tentative D call TRBD1 (5 bases). V was cut by 1 base and J by 6 bases, with 13 bases left in between. Germline lookup yields CDR1 SGHTA and CDR2 FQGNSA. The CDR3 spans 16 residues. The CDR3 is CASSLGQGGSNSPLHF. CDR3 DNA: TGTGCCAGCAGCTTAGGGCAGGGAGGGAGTAATTCACCCCTCCACTTT.

This rearrangement joins TRBV6-5 to TRBJ1-4; 10 bases match TRBD1. The germline CDR1 and CDR2 sequences are MNHEY and SVGAGI. J was trimmed by 8 bases and V by 4 bases; bases with no gene match: 7. The CDR3 length is 15 residues. The CDR3 nucleotides read TGTGCCAGCAGTTCCCTCGGGACAGGGGCCGAAAAACTGTTTTTT. Its translation is CASSSLGTGAEKLFF.

The genes are TRBV11-2 and TRBJ2-5; D remains unclear. Germline V gives CDR1 SGHAT, CDR2 FQNNGV. Trimming pared 1 base from V and 3 bases from J, leaving 3 bases between. The CDR3 runs 12 residues. In DNA form, the CDR3 reads TGTGCCAGCAGCTTAGTAGAAGAGACCCAGTACTTC. This gives the protein CASSLVEETQYF.

The V gene is TRBV7-2, the J gene TRBJ2-5; TRBD1 might be the D (6 bases). Germline V gives CDR1 SGHTA, CDR2 FQGNSA. Trimming took 7 bases from V and 5 from J, leaving 23 bases between them. The CDR3 runs 16 residues. The CDR3 sequence is CASNKPNRVGEETQYF. DNA for the CDR3: TGTGCCAGCAACAAACCAAACAGGGTTGGGGAGGAGACCCAGTACTTC. The full variable domain, completed using reference TRBV7-2 and TRBJ2-5, is GAGVSQSPSNKVTEKGKDVELRCDPISGHTALYWYRQSLGQGLEFLIYFQGNSAPDKSGLPSDRFSAERTGGSVSTLTIQRTQQEDSAVYLCASNKPNRVGEETQYFGPGTRLLVL.

This chain uses TRBV6-5 with TRBJ2-7, with D perhaps matching TRBD1 or TRBD2 (5 bases each). The CDR3 sequence is 15 residues long. Germline CDR1 reads MNHEY; CDR2 reads SVGAGI. V was pared by 6 bases and J by 2 bases, with 17 bases between. CDR3 DNA sequence: TGTGCCAGCAGCCCTAGAGGGGTAAAGGCCTACGAGCAGTACTTC. Its translation: CASSPRGVKAYEQYF.